This T cell receptor beta chain was captured in a study of blood T cell repertoires in COVID-19. Study at large: PBMCs, B-cell-depleted T cells, or T cells were the source of the cDNA or gDNA that made up the material.

Methods used by the authors: Amplified reference gene primers provided the basis for estimating nucleated cell counts. Produced via immunoSEQ multiplex PCR; TCRdb's table is partial and in-frame only. V, J and clone size derive from that table, while D and trimming were established from the DNA sequence. Of over 250,000 clones listed, approximately 83% are singletons. V gave up 6 bases and J gave up 0 bases, with 18 bases separating them. There are 17 residues in the CDR3. CDR1 and CDR2 from the germline V gene are KGHSH and LQKENI. The chain combines TRBV18 with TRBJ1-5, with a possible D match to TRBD1 (6 bases). Sequencing was carried out using peripheral blood. The receptor was isolated from a woman aged 45-59 years who had recovered from COVID-19. The CDR3: CASSLQGPGSSNQPQHF. The CDR3 DNA reads as TGTGCCAGCTCGCTACAGGGCCCGGGGAGTAGCAATCAGCCCCAGCATTTT. The full variable domain, with the rest looked up from reference TRBV18 and TRBJ1-5, is NAGVMQNPRHLVRRRGQEARLRCSPMKGHSHVYWYRQLPEEGLKFMVYLQKENIIDESGMPKERFSAEFPKEGPSILRIQQVVRGDSAAYFCASSLQGPGSSNQPQHFGDGTRLSIL.